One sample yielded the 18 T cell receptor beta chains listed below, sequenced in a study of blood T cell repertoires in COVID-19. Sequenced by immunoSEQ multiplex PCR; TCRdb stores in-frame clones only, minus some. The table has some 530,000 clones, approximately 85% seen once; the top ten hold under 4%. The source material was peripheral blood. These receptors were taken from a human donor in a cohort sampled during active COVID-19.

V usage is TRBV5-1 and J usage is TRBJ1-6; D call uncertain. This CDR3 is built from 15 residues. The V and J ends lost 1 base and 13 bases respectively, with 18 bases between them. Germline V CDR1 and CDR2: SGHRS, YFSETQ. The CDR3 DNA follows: TGCGCCAGCAGCTTGAACAGCGGGTTAGAGGGTCCCCTCCACTTT. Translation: CASSLNSGLEGPLHF.

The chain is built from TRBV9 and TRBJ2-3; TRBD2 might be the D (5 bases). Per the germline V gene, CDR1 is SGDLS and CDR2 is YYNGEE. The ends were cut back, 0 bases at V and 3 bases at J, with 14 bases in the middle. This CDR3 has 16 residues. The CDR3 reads CASSVVEGLGTDTQYF. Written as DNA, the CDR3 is TGTGCCAGCAGCGTAGTTGAGGGTTTAGGGACAGATACGCAGTATTTT.

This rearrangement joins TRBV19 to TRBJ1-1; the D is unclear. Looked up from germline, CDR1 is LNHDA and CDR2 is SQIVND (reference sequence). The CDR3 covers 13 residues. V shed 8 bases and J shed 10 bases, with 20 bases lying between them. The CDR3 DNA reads TGTGCCAGTGGAGACCGGATTCCCTCGGGAGCTTTCTTT. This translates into CASGDRIPSGAFF. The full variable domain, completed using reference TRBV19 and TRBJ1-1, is DGGITQSPKYLFRKEGQNVTLSCEQNLNHDAMYWYRQDPGQGLRLIYYSQIVNDFQKGDIAEGYSVSREKKESFPLTVTSAQKNPTAFYLCASGDRIPSGAFFGQGTRLTVV.

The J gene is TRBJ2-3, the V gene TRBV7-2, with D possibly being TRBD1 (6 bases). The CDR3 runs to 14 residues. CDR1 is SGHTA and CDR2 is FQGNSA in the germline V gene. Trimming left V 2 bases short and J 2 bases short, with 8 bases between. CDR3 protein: CASSLRGITDTQYF. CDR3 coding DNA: TGTGCCAGCAGCTTAAGGGGGATCACAGATACGCAGTATTTT.

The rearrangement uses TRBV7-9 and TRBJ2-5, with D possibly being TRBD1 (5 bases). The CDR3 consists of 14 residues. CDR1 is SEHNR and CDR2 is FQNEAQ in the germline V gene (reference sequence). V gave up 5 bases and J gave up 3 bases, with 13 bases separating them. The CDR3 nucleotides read TGTGCCAGCAGCATCGGACACTTAGAAGAGACCCAGTACTTC. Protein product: CASSIGHLEETQYF.

The chain's CDR3 is CASSLEAGSGGANVLTF. CDR3 coding DNA: TGTGCCAGCAGCTTGGAGGCGGGCTCGGGCGGGGCCAACGTCCTGACTTTC. This sequence joins TRBV5-8 and TRBJ2-6, with D possibly matching TRBD2 (5 bases). V lost 0 bases and J lost 4, with 14 bases in between. Per the germline V gene, CDR1 is SGHTS and CDR2 is YDEGEE. The CDR3 has 17 amino acids. Together with reference TRBV5-8 and TRBJ2-6, the CDR3 gives the full variable domain: EAGVTQSPTHLIKTRGQQATLRCSPISGHTSVYWYQQALGLGLQFLLWYDEGEERNRGNFPPRFSGRQFPNYSSELNVNALELEDSALYLCASSLEAGSGGANVLTFGAGSRLTVL.

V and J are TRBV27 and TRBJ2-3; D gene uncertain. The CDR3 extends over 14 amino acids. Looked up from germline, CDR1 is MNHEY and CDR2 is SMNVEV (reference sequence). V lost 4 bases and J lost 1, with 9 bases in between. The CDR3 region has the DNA TGTGCCAGCAGTTCGTTGGTAGGCACAGATACGCAGTATTTT. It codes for CASSSLVGTDTQYF.

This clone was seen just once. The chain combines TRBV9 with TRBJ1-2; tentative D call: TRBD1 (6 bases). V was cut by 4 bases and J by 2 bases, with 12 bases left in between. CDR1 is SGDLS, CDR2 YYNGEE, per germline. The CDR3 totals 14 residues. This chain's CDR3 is CASSLRGGNYGYTF. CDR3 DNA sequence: TGTGCCAGCAGCCTAAGGGGGGGCAACTATGGCTACACCTTC.

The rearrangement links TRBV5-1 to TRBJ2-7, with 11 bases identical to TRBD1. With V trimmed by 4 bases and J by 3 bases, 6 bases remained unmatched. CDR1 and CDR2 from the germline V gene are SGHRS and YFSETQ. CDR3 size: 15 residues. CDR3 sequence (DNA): TGCGCCAGCAGCAAACCGGGACAGGGGGACTACGAGCAGTACTTC. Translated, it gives CASSKPGQGDYEQYF.

CDR3 amino acids: CASSFFTPDRTDTQYF. Written as DNA, the CDR3 is TGTGCCAGCAGTTTCTTTACCCCGGACAGGACAGATACGCAGTATTTT. J is TRBJ2-3 and V is TRBV28; 7 bases line up with TRBD1. The length of the CDR3 is 16 residues. Per germline, CDR1 MDHEN and CDR2 SYDVKM. Trimming took 3 bases from V and 3 from J; bases not matched to a gene: 9. Full variable domain (rest looked up from reference TRBV28 and TRBJ2-3): DVKVTQSSRYLVKRTGEKVFLECVQDMDHENMFWYRQDPGLGLRLIYFSYDVKMKEKGDIPEGYSVSREKKERFSLILESASTNQTSMYLCASSFFTPDRTDTQYFGPGTRLTVL.

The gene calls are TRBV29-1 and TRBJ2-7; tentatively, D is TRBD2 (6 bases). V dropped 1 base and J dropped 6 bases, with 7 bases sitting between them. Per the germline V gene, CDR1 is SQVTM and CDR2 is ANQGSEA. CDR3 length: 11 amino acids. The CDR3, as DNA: TGCAGCGTTGAAGTGGGAGGCGAGCAGTACTTC. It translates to CSVEVGGEQYF.

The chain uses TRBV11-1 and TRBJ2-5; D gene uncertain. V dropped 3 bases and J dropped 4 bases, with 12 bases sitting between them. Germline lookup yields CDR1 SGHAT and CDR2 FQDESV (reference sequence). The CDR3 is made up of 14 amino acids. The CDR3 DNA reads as TGTGCCAGCAGCTTCCAGAACGTCCGAGAGACCCAGTACTTC. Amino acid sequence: CASSFQNVRETQYF. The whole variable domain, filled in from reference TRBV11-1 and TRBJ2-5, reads EAEVAQSPRYKITEKSQAVAFWCDPISGHATLYWYRQILGQGPELLVQFQDESVVDDSQLPKDRFSAERLKGVDSTLKIQPAELGDSAMYLCASSFQNVRETQYFGPGTRLLVL.

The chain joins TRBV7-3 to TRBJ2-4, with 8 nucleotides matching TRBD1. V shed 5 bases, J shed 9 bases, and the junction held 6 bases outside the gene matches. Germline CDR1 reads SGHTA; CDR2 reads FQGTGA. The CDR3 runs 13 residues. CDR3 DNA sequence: TGTGCCAGCAGCCCCGACAGGGGAAGCATTCAGTACTTC. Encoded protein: CASSPDRGSIQYF.

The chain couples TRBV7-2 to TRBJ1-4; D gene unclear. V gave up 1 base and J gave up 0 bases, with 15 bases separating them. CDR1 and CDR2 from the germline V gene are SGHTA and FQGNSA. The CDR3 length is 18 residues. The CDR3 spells CASSLGQRGIATNEKLFF. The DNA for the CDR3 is TGTGCCAGCAGCTTAGGGCAACGGGGAATCGCAACTAATGAAAAACTGTTTTTT. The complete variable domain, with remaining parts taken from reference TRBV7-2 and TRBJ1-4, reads GAGVSQSPSNKVTEKGKDVELRCDPISGHTALYWYRQSLGQGLEFLIYFQGNSAPDKSGLPSDRFSAERTGGSVSTLTIQRTQQEDSAVYLCASSLGQRGIATNEKLFFGSGTQLSVL.

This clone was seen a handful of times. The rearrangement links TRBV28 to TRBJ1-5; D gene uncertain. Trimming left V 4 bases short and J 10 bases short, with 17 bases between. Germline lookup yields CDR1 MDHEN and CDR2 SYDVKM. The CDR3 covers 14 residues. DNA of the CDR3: TGTGCCAGCAGTTACCCCTTGGAGTCTGGTCCCCAGCATTTT. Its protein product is CASSYPLESGPQHF.

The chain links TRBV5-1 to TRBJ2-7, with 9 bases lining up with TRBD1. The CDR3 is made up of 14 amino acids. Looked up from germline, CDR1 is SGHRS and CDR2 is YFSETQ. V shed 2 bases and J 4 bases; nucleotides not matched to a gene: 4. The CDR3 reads CASSLTGGPYEQYF. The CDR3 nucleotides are TGCGCCAGCAGCTTAACAGGGGGCCCTTACGAGCAGTACTTC.

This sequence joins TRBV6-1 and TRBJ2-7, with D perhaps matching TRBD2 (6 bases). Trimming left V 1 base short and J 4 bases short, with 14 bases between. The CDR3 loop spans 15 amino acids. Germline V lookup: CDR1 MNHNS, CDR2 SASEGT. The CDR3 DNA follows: TGTGCCAGCAGTGAAGGGCGGAGCGGGCTTTACGAGCAGTACTTC. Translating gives CASSEGRSGLYEQYF.

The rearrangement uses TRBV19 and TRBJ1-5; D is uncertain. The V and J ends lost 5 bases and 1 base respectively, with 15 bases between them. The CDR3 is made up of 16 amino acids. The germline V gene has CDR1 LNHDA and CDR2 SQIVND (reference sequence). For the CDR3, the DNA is TGTGCCAGTAGTCTTTTGGCACAGCAGAGCAATCAGCCCCAGCATTTT. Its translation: CASSLLAQQSNQPQHF.